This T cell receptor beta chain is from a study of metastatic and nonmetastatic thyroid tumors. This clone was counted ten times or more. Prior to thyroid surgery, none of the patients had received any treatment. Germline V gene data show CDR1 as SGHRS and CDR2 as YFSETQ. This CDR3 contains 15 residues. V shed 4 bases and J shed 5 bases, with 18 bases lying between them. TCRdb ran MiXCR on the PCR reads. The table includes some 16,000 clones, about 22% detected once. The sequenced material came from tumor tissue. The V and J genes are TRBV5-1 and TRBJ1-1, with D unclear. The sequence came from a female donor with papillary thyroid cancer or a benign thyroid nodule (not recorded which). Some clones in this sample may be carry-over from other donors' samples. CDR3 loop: CASSPDGHLRTEAFF. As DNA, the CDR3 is TGCGCCAGCAGCCCCGACGGCCACCTGAGGACTGAAGCTTTCTTT.